This T cell receptor beta chain was sequenced for a study of somatic mutations in cytotoxic T cells in rheumatoid arthritis. Whole-study context: A subset of V beta antibody-stained T-cell populations was isolated by flow sorting, reaching nearly 100% purity, and this subset included V beta1+ cells that went on to TCRB sequencing. Study-level findings and limits: Clonality of CD8+ cells rose with age in rheumatoid arthritis patients but not healthy controls. A significant difference in CD8+ T-cell clonality was not found between rheumatoid arthritis patients and age-matched healthy controls.

With regard to this clone: Its specificity is not known.

Isolation of CD4+ and CD8+ cells used positive magnetic bead selection, with purity checked by flow cytometry. Sequencing was performed with immunoSEQ multiplex PCR; in TCRdb, only in-frame clones are kept and a portion is missing. The sample shows roughly 32,000 clones, 82% of them seen only once. This TCR derives from an adult with rheumatoid arthritis. Sequences were obtained from CD8+ T cells sorted from blood.

For the CDR3, the DNA is TGTGCCAGCAGCGTAGCGGCAGGGGCCTACGAGCAGTACTTC. Its translation: CASSVAAGAYEQYF. The rearrangement links TRBV9 to TRBJ2-7, with D perhaps matching TRBD1 (6 bases). CDR1 is SGDLS and CDR2 is YYNGEE in the germline V gene. V was trimmed by 0 bases and J by 2 bases, leaving 9 bases between them. The CDR3 runs 14 residues.